These 27 T cell receptor beta chains share one sample of origin, sequenced in a study of blood T cell repertoires in COVID-19. TCRdb's table, derived via immunoSEQ multiplex PCR, lists solely in-frame clones and lacks some. This sample has about 440,000 clones, with around 88% found just once. Sequencing used peripheral blood. All receptors derive from a woman in her twenties or thirties with acute or convalescent COVID-19.

The chain combines TRBV7-8 with TRBJ2-7, with a weak D call TRBD1 (6 bases). The CDR3 sequence is 13 residues long. V dropped 5 bases and J dropped 0 bases, with 8 bases sitting between them. Germline CDR1 SGHVS, CDR2 FQNEAQ. The CDR3 nucleotides are TGTGCCAGCAGCCCAGGGGACTCCTACGAGCAGTACTTC. Amino acid sequence: CASSPGDSYEQYF.

The chain couples TRBV18 to TRBJ1-1; no firm D call. Trimming cost V 3 bases and J 0 bases, with 5 bases left between them. The CDR3 spans 13 residues. Looked up from germline, CDR1 is KGHSH and CDR2 is LQKENI. CDR3 sequence: CASSPRVNTEAFF. In DNA form, the CDR3 reads TGTGCCAGCTCACCCCGGGTGAACACTGAAGCTTTCTTT.

The J gene is TRBJ1-2, the V gene TRBV7-8; 8 nucleotides align to TRBD1. The CDR3 runs 15 residues. V lost 5 bases to trimming and J lost 8 bases; unmatched junction nucleotides: 13. Germline V CDR1 and CDR2: SGHVS, FQNEAQ. CDR3 sequence: CASSTRTGKLDGYTF. CDR3 nucleotide sequence: TGTGCCAGCAGCACCCGGACAGGGAAATTGGACGGCTACACCTTC.

This chain connects TRBV6-2 or TRBV6-3 to TRBJ1-1; no firm D call. V was cut by 0 bases and J by 4 bases, with 12 bases left in between. The CDR3 length is 15 residues. The germline gives CDR1 MNHEY, CDR2 SVGEGT. The CDR3 DNA sequence: TGTGCCAGCAGTTACTCGTTTAGGGAGGGCACTGAAGCTTTCTTT. It codes for CASSYSFREGTEAFF.

Regarding this clone: Other DNA sequences from this sample encode an identical CDR3 as well. The chain has TRBV27 and TRBJ2-7; 12 bases are a match to TRBD2. V lost 1 base, J lost 2 bases, and 6 bases stayed unmatched. The CDR3 runs to 17 residues. Germline CDR1 MNHEY, CDR2 SMNVEV (reference sequence). The CDR3, as DNA: TGTGCCAGCAGTTTATTAACTAGCGGGGGGACCACCTACGAGCAGTACTTC. Translating it yields CASSLLTSGGTTYEQYF.

This sequence joins TRBV6-5 and TRBJ1-1, with D unresolved. The CDR3 has 14 amino acids. V was trimmed by 5 bases and J by 2 bases, leaving 12 bases between them. The germline V gene encodes CDR1 MNHEY and CDR2 SVGAGI. As DNA, the CDR3 is TGTGCCAGCAGTCATTCAGTGACAAACACTGAAGCTTTCTTT. This sequence encodes CASSHSVTNTEAFF.

The chain links TRBV6-6 to TRBJ1-4, with TRBD1 identical over 11 bases. The CDR3 contains 15 residues. The V gene end was trimmed by 3 bases and the J gene end by 7 bases; junction bases not matched to a gene: 4. Germline V CDR1 and CDR2: MNHNY, SVGAGI (reference sequence). The CDR3 loop is CASSYADRGPEKLFF. DNA for the CDR3: TGTGCCAGCAGTTATGCGGACAGGGGGCCTGAAAAACTGTTTTTT.

Comment on this clone: This CDR3 is also generated by other DNA sequences in the sample. The chain links TRBV5-1 to TRBJ2-7; 7 nucleotides match TRBD2. The CDR3 has 13 residues. The J segment lost 4 bases and the V segment lost 4 bases, leaving 5 bases of the junction unmatched. Germline V gene data show CDR1 as SGHRS and CDR2 as YFSETQ. CDR3 in amino acids: CASSSGTPYEQYF. CDR3 nucleotide sequence: TGCGCCAGCAGCAGCGGGACGCCTTACGAGCAGTACTTC.

This chain joins TRBV30 and TRBJ1-2; 12 nucleotides agree with TRBD1. The CDR3 runs to 14 residues. Losses at the gene ends were 1 base for V and 4 bases for J; bases not matched to a gene: 1. Looked up from germline, CDR1 is GTSNPN and CDR2 is SVGIG (reference sequence). This CDR3 reads CAWSGGQGAYGYTF. CDR3 DNA sequence: TGTGCCTGGAGTGGGGGACAGGGGGCCTATGGCTACACCTTC. Full variable domain (remainder filled in from reference TRBV30 and TRBJ1-2): SQTIHQWPATLVQPVGSPLSLECTVEGTSNPNLYWYRQAAGRGLQLLFYSVGIGQISSEVPQNLSASRPQDRQFILSSKKLLLSDSGFYLCAWSGGQGAYGYTFGSGTRLTVV.

Many counts were recorded for this clone. This sequence joins TRBV2 and TRBJ1-6; D gene uncertain. The ends were cut back, 6 bases at V and 9 bases at J, with 9 bases in the middle. The CDR3 totals 12 residues. In germline, CDR1 is SNHLY, CDR2 FYNNEI. The CDR3 region has the DNA TGTGCCAGCAGGTTATTCTCTTCACCCCTCCACTTT. Translating it yields CASRLFSSPLHF.

V and J are TRBV7-6 and TRBJ1-6, with 9 positions matching TRBD1. The germline V gene has CDR1 SGHVS and CDR2 FNYEAQ. Trimming removed 5 bases from V and 6 bases from J; junction bases left unmatched: 11. This CDR3 spans 17 amino acids. The chain's CDR3 is CASSPGQGSIINSPLHF. The CDR3, as DNA: TGTGCCAGCAGCCCGGGACAGGGTTCTATTATTAATTCACCCCTCCACTTT.

The chain recombines TRBV27 with TRBJ2-3; 7 bases match TRBD2. Germline CDR1 MNHEY, CDR2 SMNVEV (reference sequence). J gave up 1 base and V 2 bases, and 6 bases lay outside the gene matches. This CDR3 region has 16 residues. The CDR3 bases are TGTGCCAGCAGTTTAGCGGGGGACCGGGGCACAGATACGCAGTATTTT. It encodes CASSLAGDRGTDTQYF.

The chain combines TRBV11-3 with TRBJ2-5, with TRBD2 matching over 11 bases. Germline loops: CDR1 SGHNT, CDR2 YENEEA. The CDR3 has 18 amino acids. The trim removed 1 base at V and 0 bases at J, leaving 7 bases unmatched. In nucleotides, the CDR3 is TGTGCCAGCAGCTTAGGGGCTAGCGGGGGGACCTACCAAGAGACCCAGTACTTC. Translating gives CASSLGASGGTYQETQYF.

This clone was observed once. The rearrangement links TRBV7-2 to TRBJ2-1; D possibly corresponds to TRBD2 (5 bases). Trimming took off 4 bases at V and 8 bases at J, with 27 bases between the two ends. The germline V gene encodes CDR1 SGHTA and CDR2 FQGNSA. The CDR3 has 18 residues. The CDR3 region has the DNA TGTGCCAGCAGCTCCGCCGGGGTTAACACCGGGCGTCGCCATGAGCAGTTCTTC. Translated, it gives CASSSAGVNTGRRHEQFF. The full variable domain, its missing parts supplied by reference TRBV7-2 and TRBJ2-1, is GAGVSQSPSNKVTEKGKDVELRCDPISGHTALYWYRQSLGQGLEFLIYFQGNSAPDKSGLPSDRFSAERTGGSVSTLTIQRTQQEDSAVYLCASSSAGVNTGRRHEQFFGPGTRLTVL.

V is TRBV21-1 and J is TRBJ2-2; the table's D call, TRBD2, has no DNA check behind it. TRBV21-1 represents a pseudogene. This CDR3 region has 18 residues. The CDR3 DNA reads TGTGCCAGCATCATAGGGACTCTTTTCAGGATAAACACCGGGGAGCTGTTTTTT. Its translation is CASIIGTLFRINTGELFF.

The genes are TRBV6-5 and TRBJ2-5, with 7 bases identical to TRBD1. Germline CDR1 reads MNHEY; CDR2 reads SVGAGI. V was pared by 6 bases and J by 3 bases, with 7 bases of the junction left unmatched. This CDR3 comprises 14 residues. The CDR3 region is CASRPDDREETQYF. For the CDR3, the DNA is TGTGCCAGCAGACCGGACGACAGGGAAGAGACCCAGTACTTC.

This rearrangement joins TRBV11-3 to TRBJ2-1; 7 bases are shared with TRBD1. Germline CDR1 and CDR2: SGHNT and YENEEA. The CDR3 contains 15 residues. Unmatched junction bases numbered 10, after V lost 5 bases and J lost 6 bases. CDR3 bases: TGTGCCAGCAGCCCTAACGTGGGACAGCTCAATGAGCAGTTCTTC. It codes for CASSPNVGQLNEQFF.

This rearrangement joins TRBV5-1 to TRBJ2-1, with 9 bases fitting TRBD2. The CDR3 sequence is 15 residues long. Germline V gene lookup returns CDR1 SGHRS and CDR2 YFSETQ. With V trimmed by 6 bases and J by 8 bases, 12 bases remained unmatched. The CDR3 sequence: CASTRAGGFIDEQFF. CDR3 in DNA: TGCGCCAGCACGAGAGCGGGGGGATTTATTGATGAGCAGTTCTTC.

The rearrangement links TRBV9 to TRBJ2-2; D remains ambiguous. Germline V lookup: CDR1 SGDLS, CDR2 YYNGEE. The CDR3 has 14 amino acids. The germline V and J ends were trimmed by 2 bases and 1 base, with 6 bases remaining between them. The CDR3, as DNA: TGTGCCAGCAGCGTGGGCAGGAACACCGGGGAGCTGTTTTTT. Its translation: CASSVGRNTGELFF.

This clone has only one observation. The V and J genes are TRBV11-2 and TRBJ1-1, with 9 bases that match TRBD1. From germline, CDR1 is SGHAT and CDR2 FQNNGV. Trimming took 5 bases from V and 6 from J; bases not matched to a gene: 13. The CDR3 has 16 amino acids. DNA for the CDR3: TGTGCCAGCAGCACAAGGGACAGGGCGTGGAGGGCTGAAGCTTTCTTT. Translation: CASSTRDRAWRAEAFF.

This rearrangement joins TRBV3-1 (or the pseudogene TRBV3-2) to TRBJ2-3; D not resolved. Per germline, CDR1 LGHDT and CDR2 YNNKEL (reference sequence). The V and J ends lost 8 bases and 6 bases respectively, with 9 bases between them. The CDR3 is made up of 11 amino acids. CDR3 sequence: CASGSLDTQYF. CDR3 coding DNA: TGTGCCAGCGGCAGTCTGGATACGCAGTATTTT.

The rearrangement joins TRBV7-9 to TRBJ2-7, with 9 nucleotides matching TRBD1. Looked up from germline, CDR1 is SEHNR and CDR2 is FQNEAQ (reference sequence). The V segment lost 4 bases and the J segment 2 bases; nucleotides outside the gene matches: 3. The CDR3 totals 14 residues. For the CDR3, the DNA is TGTGCCAGCAGCTCAAGACAGGGGGCCTACGAGCAGTACTTC. Amino acid sequence: CASSSRQGAYEQYF. Drawing the rest from reference TRBV7-9 and TRBJ2-7, the complete variable domain is DTGVSQNPRHKITKRGQNVTFRCDPISEHNRLYWYRQTLGQGPEFLTYFQNEAQLEKSRLLSDRFSAERPKGSFSTLEIQRTEQGDSAMYLCASSSRQGAYEQYFGPGTRLTVT.

The rearrangement links TRBV18 to TRBJ1-2, with 7 bases that match TRBD1. CDR1 is KGHSH, CDR2 LQKENI, per germline. The CDR3 covers 14 residues. V lost 2 bases, J lost 3 bases, and 3 bases stayed unmatched. CDR3 coding DNA: TGTGCCAGCTCACCAAGGCAGGGGGACTATGGCTACACCTTC. Protein: CASSPRQGDYGYTF.

V gene TRBV7-8 combines with J gene TRBJ2-1; 9 bases agree with TRBD2. V lost 5 bases, J lost 4 bases, and 6 bases stayed unmatched. Germline loops: CDR1 SGHVS, CDR2 FQNEAQ. The CDR3 has 15 amino acids. The CDR3 coding sequence is TGTGCCAGCAGCCTAGGGCTAGCGGGGTACAATGAGCAGTTCTTC. Its translation: CASSLGLAGYNEQFF.

This clone was seen once. This chain links TRBV12-3 or TRBV12-4 with TRBJ2-7, with D unclear. This CDR3 has 13 amino acids. Trimming removed 4 bases at V and 4 bases at J, with 11 bases between. The CDR3: CASSSGHLYEQYF. CDR3 DNA sequence: TGTGCCAGCAGTTCCGGTCACCTTTACGAGCAGTACTTC.

The chain carries TRBV9 and TRBJ2-7; 11 nucleotides align to TRBD1. This CDR3 spans 14 amino acids. CDR1 is SGDLS and CDR2 is YYNGEE in the germline V gene. V was pared by 4 bases and J by 6 bases, with 6 bases of the junction left unmatched. CDR3 loop: CASSLGQGAGEQYF. CDR3 DNA: TGTGCCAGCAGCCTCGGACAGGGGGCTGGCGAGCAGTACTTC.

To note about this clone: Other DNA sequences in this sample translate to the same CDR3. The chain joins TRBV5-1 to TRBJ2-3, with D perhaps matching TRBD2 (7 bases). The CDR3 covers 14 residues. V shed 5 bases and J shed 2 bases, with 12 bases lying between them. Germline V CDR1 and CDR2: SGHRS, YFSETQ. Written as DNA, the CDR3 is TGCGCCAGCAGTCGGGGGGCCTCCACAGATACGCAGTATTTT. Protein product: CASSRGASTDTQYF.